What follows are 29 T cell receptor beta chains derived from one specimen sequenced in a study of type 1 regulatory T cells. These receptors lack a known antigen. Each CDR3 protein is one row after TCRdb ran MiXCR on the reads. The sample carries tens of thousands of distinct CDR3 sequences, over 60% recorded once. The sample taken for sequencing was cultured T cells, either the whole culture or a sorted T cell fraction (not recorded which). The subset denotes: Tr1-enriched cell product generated in vitro against host alloantigens. The receptors shown here come from a human donor in good health.

This clonotype showed up just once. This sequence joins TRBV20-1 and TRBJ2-7; D unresolved. Germline assignment: CDR1 DFQATT and CDR2 SNEGSKA (reference sequence). The V gene lost 1 base and the J gene lost 3 bases, with 13 bases spanning the gap. CDR3 length: 14 residues. The CDR3 here is CSARGITQIYEQYF. The CDR3 bases are TGCAGTGCTAGAGGAATCACCCAAATCTACGAGCAGTACTTC.

This clonotype was counted between two and nine times. V usage is TRBV5-1 and J usage is TRBJ1-1; D remains ambiguous. V was pared by 0 bases and J by 3 bases, with 6 bases between. Looked up from germline, CDR1 is SGHRS and CDR2 is YFSETQ. The CDR3 extends over 13 amino acids. This CDR3 is CASSLVYHTEAFF. CDR3 DNA sequence: TGCGCCAGCAGCTTGGTATACCACACTGAAGCTTTCTTT.

The V call is TRBV12-3 or TRBV12-4, the J call TRBJ1-3; tentative D call: TRBD1 (5 bases). The length of the CDR3 is 14 residues. V shed 6 bases and J shed 2 bases, with 11 bases lying between them. CDR3 nucleotide sequence: TGTGCCAGCAGACTAAGACAGACTGGAAACACCATATATTTT. It is translated as CASRLRQTGNTIYF.

DNA for the CDR3: TGCAGTGCTGTAGGAAGTGGGAGTTCTTGGAACACTGAAGCTTTCTTT. Translating it yields CSAVGSGSSWNTEAFF. The chain recombines TRBV20-1 with TRBJ1-1, with no clear D. Germline V gene data show CDR1 as DFQATT and CDR2 as SNEGSKA (reference sequence). V was pared by 5 bases and J by 1 base, with 20 bases between. The CDR3 totals 16 residues.

The chain has TRBV20-1 and TRBJ1-6; possible D gene TRBD1, 5 bases. Germline V lookup: CDR1 DFQATT, CDR2 SNEGSKA (reference sequence). V lost 0 bases, J lost 10 bases, and 16 bases lay in between. The CDR3 is 15 residues long. The chain's CDR3 is CSARDRSRGWSPLHF. For the CDR3, the DNA is TGCAGTGCTAGAGATAGGTCAAGGGGATGGTCACCCCTCCACTTT.

In this sample, this clonotype turned up once. This rearrangement joins TRBV6-1 to TRBJ1-6; D is possibly TRBD1 (5 bases). V shed 6 bases and J shed 10 bases, with 16 bases lying between them. This CDR3 contains 14 residues. Germline CDR1 and CDR2: MNHNS and SASEGT. The CDR3 region is CASRTQPRDSPLHF. The CDR3 DNA follows: TGTGCCAGCAGGACCCAACCTAGGGACTCACCCCTCCACTTT.

V gene TRBV2 combines with J gene TRBJ2-7; TRBD1 aligns across 8 bases. J gave up 5 bases and V 7 bases, and 19 bases lay outside the gene matches. CDR1 and CDR2 from the germline V gene are SNHLY and FYNNEI. This CDR3 has 17 amino acids. Here the CDR3 DNA reads TGTGCCAGCACCCTTTTTCGGACAGGGAGTATGTGGGACGAGCAGTACTTC. Protein product: CASTLFRTGSMWDEQYF.

The J gene is TRBJ2-5, the V gene TRBV7-9; 7 nucleotides line up with TRBD1. V shed 4 bases, J shed 1 base, and the junction held 15 bases outside the gene matches. Germline V CDR1 and CDR2: SEHNR, FQNEAQ (reference sequence). The CDR3 is 18 amino acids. The CDR3 DNA is TGTGCCAGCAGCTCCAGGACAGGTCGTACGCCTACCCAAGAGACCCAGTACTTC. Its protein product is CASSSRTGRTPTQETQYF.

The chain is built from TRBV6-1 and TRBJ1-6, with D hard to call. CDR3 length: 16 amino acids. CDR1 MNHNS and CDR2 SASEGT come from the germline V gene. Trimming pared 1 base from V and 6 bases from J, leaving 13 bases between. CDR3 region: CASSEVFWRTNSPLHF. CDR3 coding DNA: TGTGCCAGCAGTGAAGTGTTCTGGCGGACTAATTCACCCCTCCACTTT.

CDR3 in amino acids: CASSLVGTGTLHNEQFF. The CDR3 DNA is TGTGCCAGCAGCTTAGTTGGCACAGGGACCCTCCACAATGAGCAGTTCTTC. The chain uses TRBV7-8 and TRBJ2-1, with a possible D match to TRBD1 (6 bases). V lost 1 base, J lost 5 bases, and 18 bases lay in between. CDR1 and CDR2 from the germline V gene are SGHVS and FQNEAQ. The CDR3 spans 17 residues.

V is TRBV2 and J is TRBJ2-1; D is possibly TRBD1 (5 bases). Trimming took 4 bases from V and 12 from J, leaving 10 bases between them. The CDR3 is 11 residues long. Germline V CDR1 and CDR2: SNHLY, FYNNEI. The CDR3 here is CASSGAGSQFF. In nucleotides, the CDR3 is TGTGCCAGCAGTGGGGCAGGGTCGCAGTTCTTC. The entire variable domain, with the rest obtained from reference TRBV2 and TRBJ2-1, is as follows: EPEVTQTPSHQVTQMGQEVILRCVPISNHLYFYWYRQILGQKVEFLVSFYNNEISEKSEIFDDQFSVERPDGSNFTLKIRSTKLEDSAMYFCASSGAGSQFFGPGTRLTVL.

J is TRBJ2-2 and V is TRBV11-2, with 12 bases fitting TRBD2. The germline gives CDR1 SGHAT, CDR2 FQNNGV. This CDR3 has 15 residues. V trimming: 4 bases; J trimming: 6 bases; junction bases outside the gene matches: 3. The CDR3 loop is CASSSSGGAAGELFF. The CDR3 DNA follows: TGTGCCAGCAGCTCTAGCGGGGGGGCGGCCGGGGAGCTGTTTTTT.

This sequence joins TRBV6-5 and TRBJ1-1, with 7 bases identical to TRBD1. V dropped 6 bases and J dropped 7; count of bases not matched to a gene: 5. The germline V gene has CDR1 MNHEY and CDR2 SVGAGI. The CDR3 extends over 12 amino acids. For the CDR3, the DNA is TGTGCCAGCAGCCTGGGACAGAGTGAAGCTTTCTTT. Amino acid sequence: CASSLGQSEAFF.

By sample fraction, this clonotype is large. J is TRBJ2-5 and V is TRBV2; 8 bases are shared with TRBD1. This CDR3 has 16 amino acids. Losses at the gene ends were 0 bases for V and 1 base for J; bases not matched to a gene: 4. From germline, CDR1 is SNHLY and CDR2 FYNNEI. The CDR3 DNA follows: TGTGCCAGCAGTGAAGCCCCAGGGGGCCCCCAAGAGACCCAGTACTTC. Residues: CASSEAPGGPQETQYF.

The chain couples TRBV7-9 to TRBJ2-7; 7 nucleotides line up with TRBD1. Germline V CDR1 and CDR2: SEHNR, FQNEAQ (reference sequence). The CDR3 is 15 residues long. Trimming removed 5 bases from V and 5 bases from J; junction bases left unmatched: 12. In nucleotides, the CDR3 is TGTGCCAGCAGCCCCCGGACAGGCAGCACCAACGAGCAGTACTTC. This codes for CASSPRTGSTNEQYF.

The gene calls are TRBV18 and TRBJ1-6, with D tentatively TRBD1 (6 bases). Germline-derived CDR1 and CDR2 are KGHSH and LQKENI. Trimming removed 3 bases at V and 8 bases at J, with 14 bases between. This CDR3 contains 15 residues. The CDR3 region is CASSPPTGGYSPLHF. For the CDR3, the DNA is TGTGCCAGCTCACCCCCGACAGGTGGTTATTCACCCCTCCACTTT.

The rearrangement links TRBV12-3 or TRBV12-4 to TRBJ1-1, with D tentatively TRBD1 (6 bases). Trimming left V 0 bases short and J 3 bases short, with 14 bases between. The CDR3 runs to 16 residues. The CDR3 loop is CASSLAVTGLDTEAFF. The CDR3 DNA sequence: TGTGCCAGCAGTTTAGCGGTTACAGGGCTGGACACTGAAGCTTTCTTT.

The chain links TRBV29-1 to TRBJ1-1, with 9 bases matching TRBD1. This CDR3 contains 13 residues. Trimming cost V 6 bases and J 9 bases; bases outside gene matches: 11. The germline V gene has CDR1 SQVTM and CDR2 ANQGSEA. CDR3 loop: CSVEGQGSGKAFF. For the CDR3, the DNA is TGCAGCGTGGAGGGACAGGGAAGTGGGAAAGCTTTCTTT.

The chain has TRBV5-1 and TRBJ1-1; tentative D call: TRBD1 (5 bases). Per germline, CDR1 SGHRS and CDR2 YFSETQ. Between the trimmed V and J ends, which lost 0 bases and 1 base, there was a span of 13 bases. The CDR3 sequence is 16 residues long. CDR3: CASSLGPGQQNTEAFF. CDR3 coding DNA: TGCGCCAGCAGCTTGGGGCCGGGGCAGCAGAACACTGAAGCTTTCTTT.

This clonotype was counted only a few times. The chain couples TRBV25-1 to TRBJ2-5; maybe TRBD2 (5 bases). Trimming removed 10 bases from V and 1 base from J, with 19 bases in between. The CDR3 has 15 amino acids. Germline V lookup: CDR1 MGHDK, CDR2 SYGVNS. Here the CDR3 reads CATQSIRGLQETQYF. CDR3 nucleotides: TGTGCCACCCAGTCCATTCGCGGACTCCAAGAGACCCAGTACTTC.

The gene calls are TRBV28 and TRBJ2-7, with a possible D match to TRBD1 (6 bases). There are 15 residues in the CDR3. The germline gives CDR1 MDHEN, CDR2 SYDVKM. V lost 6 bases and J 2 bases, leaving 17 bases between the germline ends. Here the CDR3 DNA reads TGTGCCAGCAGCGCAACTAGTCAGGGGACCTACGAGCAGTACTTC. It is translated as CASSATSQGTYEQYF.

V gene TRBV12-3 or TRBV12-4 combines with J gene TRBJ2-5; D unresolved. V lost 3 bases to trimming and J lost 9 bases, with 8 bases between them. This CDR3 spans 11 amino acids. The CDR3 here is CASSLTGPQYF. For the CDR3, the DNA is TGTGCCAGCAGTTTGACGGGCCCCCAGTACTTC.

The J gene is TRBJ2-2, the V gene TRBV2, with 7 positions matching TRBD1. Trimming cost V 6 bases and J 1 base; bases outside gene matches: 5. The CDR3 spans 15 residues. Germline V lookup: CDR1 SNHLY, CDR2 FYNNEI. DNA of the CDR3: TGTGCCAGCAGAGCGACAGGGTTGAACACCGGGGAGCTGTTTTTT. This sequence encodes CASRATGLNTGELFF.

By sample fraction, this clonotype is medium-sized. Here the CDR3 DNA reads TGCAGCGTCGGGGGACTGTATGGCTACACCTTC. Its translation is CSVGGLYGYTF. The rearrangement uses TRBV29-1 and TRBJ1-2; D is possibly TRBD1 (5 bases). There are 11 residues in the CDR3. CDR1 is SQVTM and CDR2 is ANQGSEA in the germline V gene. Trimming shortened V by 6 bases and J by 5 bases, and 10 bases separated the two germline ends.

The chain couples TRBV7-2 to TRBJ2-3; 12 bases line up with TRBD2. Germline lookup yields CDR1 SGHTA and CDR2 FQGNSA. The CDR3 is 16 amino acids. With 1 base clipped from V and 3 bases from J, the junction kept 2 bases outside the gene matches. The CDR3 spells CASSLGTSGGTDTQYF. CDR3 DNA sequence: TGTGCCAGCAGCTTAGGAACTAGCGGGGGGACAGATACGCAGTATTTT.

This chain connects TRBV5-1 to TRBJ2-6; D possibly corresponds to TRBD2 (5 bases). Trimming took 0 bases from V and 0 from J, leaving 7 bases between them. Germline V gives CDR1 SGHRS, CDR2 YFSETQ. The CDR3 runs to 16 residues. The CDR3: CASSLDGVSGANVLTF. DNA for the CDR3: TGCGCCAGCAGCTTGGACGGGGTCTCTGGGGCCAACGTCCTGACTTTC.

The chain carries TRBV18 and TRBJ1-1, with D maybe TRBD1 (6 bases). Trimming pared 2 bases from V and 3 bases from J, leaving 13 bases between. The length of the CDR3 is 15 residues. CDR1 KGHSH and CDR2 LQKENI come from the germline V gene. The CDR3 bases are TGTGCCAGCTCACCAATTCTGGGGGCAGACACTGAAGCTTTCTTT. Translation: CASSPILGADTEAFF.

The rearrangement uses TRBV2 and TRBJ1-1; unclear D gene. The CDR3 has 12 residues. Deletions cut 4 bases from V and 5 bases from J, with 8 bases between. Germline V lookup: CDR1 SNHLY, CDR2 FYNNEI. CDR3 sequence: CASSVHGTEAFF. In DNA, the CDR3 is TGTGCCAGCAGTGTCCATGGGACTGAAGCTTTCTTT. Combining the CDR3 with reference TRBV2 and TRBJ1-1 gives the whole variable domain EPEVTQTPSHQVTQMGQEVILRCVPISNHLYFYWYRQILGQKVEFLVSFYNNEISEKSEIFDDQFSVERPDGSNFTLKIRSTKLEDSAMYFCASSVHGTEAFFGQGTRLTVV.

The V and J genes are TRBV25-1 and TRBJ1-2, with 7 bases identical to TRBD1. Germline V gene lookup returns CDR1 MGHDK and CDR2 SYGVNS. Germline trimming cut 5 bases from V and 8 bases from J; bases unmatched to any gene: 5. CDR3 size: 12 residues. The CDR3 spells CASSSQGWGYTF. The CDR3 nucleotides read TGTGCCAGCAGTTCACAGGGGTGGGGCTACACCTTC.